A single sample gave rise to the 18 T cell receptor beta chains below, sequenced in a study of response to subunit inactivated influenza vaccine. TCRdb processed the RT-PCR reads anew with MiXCR; each CDR3 protein has one entry. The top ten hold under 13% of the sample, which has more than 600,000 distinct CDR3 sequences, about 18% seen once. The material sequenced was PBMCs from blood, taken around 5 days after vaccination. The source of these receptors is a man in his fifties who received an inactivated influenza vaccine.

J is TRBJ2-3 and V is TRBV11-2; 9 nucleotides match TRBD1. Trimming cost V 4 bases and J 3 bases; bases outside gene matches: 5. CDR1 is SGHAT, CDR2 FQNNGV, per germline. The CDR3 consists of 15 residues. CDR3 nucleotides: TGTGCCAGCAGCTCCTACAGGGGGCGGACAGATACGCAGTATTTT. Translated, it gives CASSSYRGRTDTQYF.

This clonotype was counted only a few times. This chain uses TRBV4-2 with TRBJ2-3, with 11 bases fitting TRBD2. Germline lookup yields CDR1 LGHNA and CDR2 YNFKEQ. This CDR3 spans 18 amino acids. The junction had 14 bases not matched to a gene; V was cut back by 3 bases and J by 6 bases. CDR3 coding DNA: TGTGCCAGCAGCCAGGACGGCTTTAGCGGGGGGGCATCGGATACGCAGTATTTT. It translates to CASSQDGFSGGASDTQYF.

The genes are TRBV7-2 and TRBJ2-1, with D unclear. V lost 1 base to trimming and J lost 6 bases, with 13 bases between them. Germline CDR1 reads SGHTA; CDR2 reads FQGNSA. This CDR3 region has 15 residues. CDR3 protein: CASSLGSPVLNEQFF. CDR3 bases: TGTGCCAGCAGCTTAGGCTCCCCGGTACTCAATGAGCAGTTCTTC. Drawing the rest from reference TRBV7-2 and TRBJ2-1, the complete variable domain is GAGVSQSPSNKVTEKGKDVELRCDPISGHTALYWYRQSLGQGLEFLIYFQGNSAPDKSGLPSDRFSAERTGGSVSTLTIQRTQQEDSAVYLCASSLGSPVLNEQFFGPGTRLTVL.

This clonotype was observed a handful of times. The chain couples TRBV7-2 to TRBJ2-7; 10 nucleotides align to TRBD2. V shed 7 bases and J 4 bases; nucleotides not matched to a gene: 10. The CDR3 runs to 15 residues. The germline V gene encodes CDR1 SGHTA and CDR2 FQGNSA. The CDR3 nucleotides read TGTGCCAGCACTTCCCTAGCGGGAGTTACTTACGAGCAGTACTTC. Translation: CASTSLAGVTYEQYF.

This clonotype appeared a few times. The J gene is TRBJ2-3, the V gene TRBV28; TRBD2 matches at 14 bases. This CDR3 has 16 amino acids. The ends lost 4 bases at V and 4 bases at J; junction bases unmatched: 4. Germline assignment: CDR1 MDHEN and CDR2 SYDVKM. CDR3 in DNA: TGTGCCAGCAGTTCCCCGGGACTAGCGGGAGCAGATACGCAGTATTTT. Its translation: CASSSPGLAGADTQYF.

This clonotype was seen only a few times. The rearrangement links TRBV12-3 or TRBV12-4 to TRBJ2-4; 9 nucleotides agree with TRBD1. This CDR3 is 14 amino acids long. The V segment lost 6 bases and the J segment 8 bases; nucleotides outside the gene matches: 8. This CDR3 is CASSTGTGTYIQYF. CDR3 DNA sequence: TGTGCCAGCAGCACCGGGACAGGGACGTACATTCAGTACTTC.

The rearrangement uses TRBV11-2 and TRBJ2-7; 10 bases map to TRBD2. This CDR3 comprises 14 residues. V gave up 6 bases and J gave up 3 bases; unmatched junction bases: 5. The V gene's germline CDR1 is SGHAT and CDR2 FQNNGV. DNA for the CDR3: TGTGCCAGCAGATTGACTAGCGGGCACTACGAGCAGTACTTC. Its protein product is CASRLTSGHYEQYF. Supplemented by reference TRBV11-2 and TRBJ2-7, the full variable domain reads EAGVAQSPRYKIIEKRQSVAFWCNPISGHATLYWYQQILGQGPKLLIQFQNNGVVDDSQLPKDRFSAERLKGVDSTLKIQPAKLEDSAVYLCASRLTSGHYEQYFGPGTRLTVT.

The chain links TRBV5-1 to TRBJ2-7, with 7 bases identical to TRBD1. This CDR3 is 15 amino acids long. Germline-derived CDR1 and CDR2 are SGHRS and YFSETQ. The V segment lost 1 base and the J segment 1 base; nucleotides outside the gene matches: 5. CDR3 loop: CASSLQGGASYEQYF. As DNA, the CDR3 is TGCGCCAGCAGCTTGCAAGGGGGCGCATCCTACGAGCAGTACTTC. Full variable domain (rest looked up from reference TRBV5-1 and TRBJ2-7): KAGVTQTPRYLIKTRGQQVTLSCSPISGHRSVSWYQQTPGQGLQFLFEYFSETQRNKGNFPGRFSGRQFSNSRSEMNVSTLELGDSALYLCASSLQGGASYEQYFGPGTRLTVT.

The chain couples TRBV24-1 to TRBJ2-5, with a tentative D call TRBD2 (6 bases). The V gene lost 2 bases and the J gene lost 3 bases, with 9 bases spanning the gap. Germline assignment: CDR1 KGHDR and CDR2 SFDVKD. The CDR3 has 14 amino acids. This chain's CDR3 is CATSDWRGKETQYF. In DNA, the CDR3 is TGTGCCACCAGTGATTGGCGGGGTAAAGAGACCCAGTACTTC.

This chain connects TRBV6-2 or TRBV6-3 to TRBJ2-2, with TRBD1 matching 10 bases. The CDR3 is 14 amino acids. Germline CDR1 and CDR2: MNHEY and SVGEGT. The V gene end was trimmed by 8 bases and the J gene end by 6 bases; junction bases not matched to a gene: 6. CDR3 sequence (DNA): TGTGCCAGCCGGACAGGGGGAGTGGCCGGGGAGCTGTTTTTT. It codes for CASRTGGVAGELFF.

This clonotype was seen only a few times. The rearrangement links TRBV6-5 to TRBJ1-1, with D unresolved. V was clipped by 0 bases and J by 2 bases, with 7 bases between them. This CDR3 is 14 amino acids long. The V gene's germline CDR1 is MNHEY and CDR2 SVGAGI. The DNA for the CDR3 is TGTGCCAGCAGTTACTCGGGCACAAACACTGAAGCTTTCTTT. Encoded protein: CASSYSGTNTEAFF.

V usage is TRBV18 and J usage is TRBJ2-3; 9 bases fit TRBD2. CDR3 size: 15 residues. Trimming took 4 bases from V and 2 from J; bases not matched to a gene: 4. CDR1 and CDR2 (germline): KGHSH, LQKENI. CDR3 nucleotides: TGTGCCAGCTCACTCGTAGCGGGGGACACAGATACGCAGTATTTT. Protein product: CASSLVAGDTDTQYF.

This chain links TRBV29-1 with TRBJ1-2; D unclear. Trimming removed 5 bases from V and 2 bases from J, with 24 bases in between. CDR1 and CDR2 (germline): SQVTM, ANQGSEA. CDR3 length: 17 amino acids. CDR3 amino acids: CSVLFDGTSAFNYGYTF. The CDR3 DNA follows: TGCAGCGTTCTATTTGACGGTACCTCGGCCTTCAACTATGGCTACACCTTC.

This clonotype was picked up many times. The chain has TRBV28 and TRBJ2-1; D ambiguous. The V and J ends lost 5 bases and 0 bases respectively, with 2 bases between them. The CDR3 has 12 amino acids. Germline assignment: CDR1 MDHEN and CDR2 SYDVKM. The CDR3 nucleotides read TGTGCCAGCAGTGGCTCCTACAATGAGCAGTTCTTC. Its protein is CASSGSYNEQFF.

The CDR3 protein is CAIREDSLYEQYF. CDR3 bases: TGTGCCATCAGGGAGGACAGTCTCTACGAGCAGTACTTC. The chain has TRBV10-3 and TRBJ2-7, with D possibly TRBD1 on 6 matching bases. The V gene lost 6 bases and the J gene lost 3 bases, with 12 bases spanning the gap. The CDR3 extends over 13 amino acids. From germline, CDR1 is ENHRY and CDR2 SYGVKD.

This clonotype has more than one count but fewer than ten. The chain carries TRBV18 and TRBJ1-5, with 7 bases identical to TRBD1. The CDR3 is 16 amino acids. Germline V gene data show CDR1 as KGHSH and CDR2 as LQKENI. V lost 2 bases, J lost 7 bases, and 11 bases stayed unmatched. The DNA for the CDR3 is TGTGCCAGCTCACCAACTTCAGGGGGGTGGAGGCAGCCCCAGCATTTT. Encoded protein: CASSPTSGGWRQPQHF. Combining the CDR3 with reference TRBV18 and TRBJ1-5 gives the whole variable domain NAGVMQNPRHLVRRRGQEARLRCSPMKGHSHVYWYRQLPEEGLKFMVYLQKENIIDESGMPKERFSAEFPKEGPSILRIQQVVRGDSAAYFCASSPTSGGWRQPQHFGDGTRLSIL.

The chain uses TRBV29-1 and TRBJ1-2; 8 nucleotides align to TRBD1. Per germline, CDR1 SQVTM and CDR2 ANQGSEA. V lost 5 bases to trimming and J lost 8 bases; unmatched junction nucleotides: 7. This CDR3 is built from 12 residues. The CDR3 protein is CSVLGQGKGYTF. Here the CDR3 DNA reads TGCAGCGTTTTAGGACAGGGTAAAGGCTACACCTTC.

This clonotype came up many times. The rearrangement links TRBV29-1 to TRBJ2-3; 7 positions match TRBD2. V shed 5 bases and J 4 bases; nucleotides not matched to a gene: 12. The CDR3 is made up of 15 amino acids. CDR1 is SQVTM, CDR2 ANQGSEA, per germline. DNA for the CDR3: TGCAGCGTTCGACGGTCGGGCGGGAGCGCAGATACGCAGTATTTT. It yields the protein CSVRRSGGSADTQYF.